This T cell receptor (beta chain) was captured in a study of cytomegalovirus exposure and HLA in healthy donors. Findings of the study overall: Earlier analysis looked at TCR beta V segments, and most were productive about 87% or about 30% of the time.

CDR3 length equals 15 residues. Germline V CDR1 and CDR2: SGHNT, YYREEE (reference sequence). Trimming took 4 bases from V and 4 from J; bases not matched to a gene: 10. Comment on this clone: Antigen: not known.

Researchers ran the PCR with 60 Vbeta and 13 Jbeta primers. Data came from immunoSEQ multiplex PCR; TCRdb stores just in-frame clones and leaves some out. The repertoire holds about 140,000 clones, with less than 80% as singletons. This sequence was found in a female donor in good health and CMV-seropositive. The chain employs TRBV5-4 and TRBJ2-7; TRBD2 agrees at 8 bases. The specimen sequenced was PBMCs. The CDR3 protein is CASSPEAGVIYEQYF. In DNA form, the CDR3 reads TGTGCCAGCAGCCCAGAAGCGGGGGTTATATACGAGCAGTACTTC. Full variable domain (outside the CDR3, taken from reference TRBV5-4 and TRBJ2-7): ETGVTQSPTHLIKTRGQQVTLRCSSQSGHNTVSWYQQALGQGPQFIFQYYREEENGRGNFPPRFSGLQFPNYSSELNVNALELDDSALYLCASSPEAGVIYEQYFGPGTRLTVT.